One and the same sample provided the 19 T cell receptor beta chains below, sequenced in a study of blood T cell repertoires in COVID-19. Sequencing was performed with immunoSEQ multiplex PCR; in TCRdb, only in-frame clones are kept and a portion is missing. This table holds around 160,000 clones, roughly 93% found once. Specimen: peripheral blood. The source of these receptors is a man between 18 and 35 years old with acute or convalescent COVID-19.

J is TRBJ1-1 and V is TRBV5-8, with TRBD1 matching 10 bases. The CDR3 sequence is 16 residues long. Germline lookup yields CDR1 SGHTS and CDR2 YDEGEE. V was clipped by 4 bases and J by 1 base; unmatched bases: 7. The CDR3 DNA follows: TGTGCCAGCAGCAAGGGACAGGGGCTGAAGAACACTGAAGCTTTCTTT. Translating it yields CASSKGQGLKNTEAFF. Full variable domain (outside the CDR3, taken from reference TRBV5-8 and TRBJ1-1): EAGVTQSPTHLIKTRGQQATLRCSPISGHTSVYWYQQALGLGLQFLLWYDEGEERNRGNFPPRFSGRQFPNYSSELNVNALELEDSALYLCASSKGQGLKNTEAFFGQGTRLTVV.

The chain combines TRBV11-2 with TRBJ2-7, with D tentatively TRBD1 (5 bases). The CDR3 runs to 14 residues. Looked up from germline, CDR1 is SGHAT and CDR2 is FQNNGV. Between the trimmed V and J ends, which lost 5 bases and 2 bases, there was a span of 13 bases. CDR3 nucleotide sequence: TGTGCCAGCAGCCAAGGACACATGGCCTACGAGCAGTACTTC. As protein: CASSQGHMAYEQYF.

The V call is TRBV24-1, the J call TRBJ2-1; TRBD1 matches at 8 bases. Germline values: CDR1 KGHDR, CDR2 SFDVKD. V trimming: 2 bases; J trimming: 9 bases; junction bases outside the gene matches: 11. The CDR3 extends over 16 amino acids. The CDR3 nucleotides are TGTGCCACCAGTGATTCTCATGGACAGGGTTGGGGTGAGCAGTTCTTC. This sequence encodes CATSDSHGQGWGEQFF.

V gene TRBV5-1 combines with J gene TRBJ1-1, with 8 bases identical to TRBD1. The V gene's germline CDR1 is SGHRS and CDR2 YFSETQ. The CDR3 has 15 amino acids. The ends lost 3 bases at V and 1 base at J; junction bases unmatched: 5. Here the CDR3 reads CASSSLGQGNTEAFF. The CDR3 DNA sequence: TGCGCCAGCAGCTCTCTAGGACAGGGGAACACTGAAGCTTTCTTT.

The chain is built from TRBV7-9 and TRBJ1-6; D perhaps matches TRBD1 (6 bases). The germline V and J ends were trimmed by 5 bases and 10 bases, with 15 bases remaining between them. CDR1 is SEHNR and CDR2 is FQNEAQ in the germline V gene (reference sequence). This CDR3 spans 14 amino acids. Here the CDR3 reads CASSPMAQGSPLHF. Written as DNA, the CDR3 is TGTGCCAGCAGCCCTATGGCCCAGGGGTCACCCCTCCACTTT.

The V gene is TRBV30, the J gene TRBJ1-1; 7 bases are shared with TRBD1. V lost 1 base, J lost 5 bases, and 4 bases stayed unmatched. The CDR3 spans 13 residues. The germline V gene encodes CDR1 GTSNPN and CDR2 SVGIG (reference sequence). CDR3 residues: CAWSGNRGTEAFF. CDR3 DNA: TGTGCCTGGAGTGGGAACAGGGGTACTGAAGCTTTCTTT.

This clone was observed a single time. The J gene is TRBJ2-7, the V gene TRBV11-2, with TRBD2 matching over 12 bases. The CDR3 covers 16 residues. Germline assignment: CDR1 SGHAT and CDR2 FQNNGV. Trimming cost V 5 bases and J 4 bases; bases outside gene matches: 9. The CDR3 sequence is CASSPRLAGVGYEQYF. The CDR3 bases are TGTGCCAGCAGCCCCCGACTAGCGGGAGTGGGATACGAGCAGTACTTC. Full variable domain (rest looked up from reference TRBV11-2 and TRBJ2-7): EAGVAQSPRYKIIEKRQSVAFWCNPISGHATLYWYQQILGQGPKLLIQFQNNGVVDDSQLPKDRFSAERLKGVDSTLKIQPAKLEDSAVYLCASSPRLAGVGYEQYFGPGTRLTVT.

The chain uses TRBV18 and TRBJ1-6, with 10 nucleotides matching TRBD1. In germline, CDR1 is KGHSH, CDR2 LQKENI. The V gene end was trimmed by 2 bases and the J gene end by 7 bases; junction bases not matched to a gene: 2. This CDR3 is built from 15 residues. The chain's CDR3 is CASSPGQGGNSPLHF. The CDR3 bases are TGTGCCAGCTCACCAGGACAGGGGGGGAATTCACCCCTCCACTTT.

The rearrangement joins TRBV3-1 (or the pseudogene TRBV3-2) to TRBJ2-5; 11 nucleotides match TRBD2. The CDR3 extends over 15 amino acids. Germline lookup yields CDR1 LGHDT and CDR2 YNNKEL (reference sequence). V was clipped by 10 bases and J by 5 bases; unmatched bases: 12. CDR3 protein: CATSMGSGRDETQYF. Written as DNA, the CDR3 is TGTGCCACCTCGATGGGTAGCGGGAGGGATGAGACCCAGTACTTC.

The chain uses TRBV10-1 and TRBJ1-1; no firm D call. In germline, CDR1 is WNHNN, CDR2 SYGVQD (reference sequence). The CDR3 covers 13 residues. Trimming shortened V by 7 bases and J by 5 bases, and 14 bases separated the two germline ends. The CDR3 coding sequence is TGCGCCAGCATTAATCCTCAGTGGACTGAAGCTTTCTTT. Translated: CASINPQWTEAFF.

The chain combines TRBV5-1 with TRBJ2-1; D may be TRBD2 (6 bases). Trimming took off 4 bases at V and 10 bases at J, with 15 bases between the two ends. The CDR3 runs 13 residues. Per germline, CDR1 SGHRS and CDR2 YFSETQ. The CDR3 DNA is TGCGCCAGCAGCACGGCGCTCGGGGGAGAGCAGTTCTTC. Its protein product is CASSTALGGEQFF.

The chain is built from TRBV11-2 and TRBJ2-1; 7 bases are shared with TRBD1. The CDR3 has 16 residues. Germline CDR1 is SGHAT and CDR2 is FQNNGV. Losses at the gene ends were 0 bases for V and 3 bases for J; bases not matched to a gene: 5. The CDR3 sequence is CASSLEGRQGYNEQFF. DNA for the CDR3: TGTGCCAGCAGCTTAGAGGGCCGACAGGGCTACAATGAGCAGTTCTTC.

The V gene is TRBV5-1, the J gene TRBJ1-3, with a tentative D call TRBD1 (6 bases). V was shortened by 1 base and J by 0 bases, with 14 bases between the two germline ends. The CDR3 is 17 amino acids. Germline V CDR1 and CDR2: SGHRS, YFSETQ. The CDR3 coding sequence is TGCGCCAGCAGCTTGTCCGGGGACACCGACTCTGGAAACACCATATATTTT. Protein: CASSLSGDTDSGNTIYF.

This clone was picked up a small number of times. V usage is TRBV11-2 and J usage is TRBJ2-7; TRBD1 is a possible D gene (5 bases). V was shortened by 1 base and J by 5 bases, with 18 bases between the two germline ends. The V gene's germline CDR1 is SGHAT and CDR2 FQNNGV. This CDR3 has 16 amino acids. The CDR3 sequence is CASSLGPVGASHEQYF. The CDR3 DNA is TGTGCCAGCAGCTTAGGACCGGTTGGGGCGTCCCACGAGCAGTACTTC. Supplemented by reference TRBV11-2 and TRBJ2-7, the full variable domain reads EAGVAQSPRYKIIEKRQSVAFWCNPISGHATLYWYQQILGQGPKLLIQFQNNGVVDDSQLPKDRFSAERLKGVDSTLKIQPAKLEDSAVYLCASSLGPVGASHEQYFGPGTRLTVT.

The genes are TRBV7-9 and TRBJ2-7; possibly TRBD1 for D (5 bases). This CDR3 has 14 amino acids. The V end was cut by 3 bases, the J end by 2 bases, with 11 bases between. CDR1 and CDR2 (germline): SEHNR, FQNEAQ (reference sequence). DNA of the CDR3: TGTGCCAGCAGCTTGGGGCAGGCGCCCTACGAGCAGTACTTC. Translating it yields CASSLGQAPYEQYF.

The chain carries TRBV24-1 and TRBJ2-1; 10 nucleotides match TRBD2. Germline values: CDR1 KGHDR, CDR2 SFDVKD. The junction had 6 bases not matched to a gene; V was cut back by 4 bases and J by 1 base. The CDR3 is 17 amino acids. The CDR3 coding sequence is TGTGCCACCAGTGACCGAGGGACTAGCGCTTCCTACAATGAGCAGTTCTTC. Translating gives CATSDRGTSASYNEQFF.

CDR3 DNA sequence: TGTGCCAGCAGCTTAGAAGGGACAGGGACCGGGGAGCTGTTTTTT. Residues: CASSLEGTGTGELFF. The V and J genes are TRBV7-7 and TRBJ2-2, with 9 bases matching TRBD1. CDR3 size: 15 residues. Germline V gene data show CDR1 as SSHAT and CDR2 as FNYEAQ (reference sequence). The junction had 2 bases not matched to a gene; V was cut back by 1 base and J by 5 bases.

The chain recombines TRBV5-1 with TRBJ1-6; maybe TRBD1 (5 bases). V gave up 2 bases and J gave up 0 bases, with 12 bases separating them. CDR1 is SGHRS and CDR2 is YFSETQ in the germline V gene. CDR3 length equals 17 residues. In DNA form, the CDR3 reads TGCGCCAGCAGCTTCGGGCAGGGAGGCTCCTATAATTCACCCCTCCACTTT. Translated, it gives CASSFGQGGSYNSPLHF.

The chain uses TRBV24-1 and TRBJ2-2; 7 positions match TRBD1. CDR3 length equals 15 residues. The germline V gene encodes CDR1 KGHDR and CDR2 SFDVKD. J gave up 5 bases and V 0 bases, and 2 bases lay outside the gene matches. CDR3 sequence (DNA): TGTGCCACCAGTGATTTGGACAGGGAGACCGGGGAGCTGTTTTTT. It encodes CATSDLDRETGELFF.